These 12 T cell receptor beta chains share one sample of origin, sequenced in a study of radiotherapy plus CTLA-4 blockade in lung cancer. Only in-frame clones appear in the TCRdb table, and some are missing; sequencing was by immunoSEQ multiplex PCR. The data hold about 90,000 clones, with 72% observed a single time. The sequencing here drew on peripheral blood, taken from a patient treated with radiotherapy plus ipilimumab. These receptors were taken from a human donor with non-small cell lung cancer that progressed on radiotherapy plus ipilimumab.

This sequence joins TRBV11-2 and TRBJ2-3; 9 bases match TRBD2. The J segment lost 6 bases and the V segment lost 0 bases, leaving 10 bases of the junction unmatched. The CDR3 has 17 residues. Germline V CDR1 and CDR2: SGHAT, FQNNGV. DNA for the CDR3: TGTGCCAGCAGCTTAGATGGGCGGGAGGGCCTTTACGATACGCAGTATTTT. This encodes CASSLDGREGLYDTQYF.

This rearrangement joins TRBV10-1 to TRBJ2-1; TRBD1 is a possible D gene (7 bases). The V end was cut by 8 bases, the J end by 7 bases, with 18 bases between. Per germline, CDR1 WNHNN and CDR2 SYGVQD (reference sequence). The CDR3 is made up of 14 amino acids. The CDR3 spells CASSWEAQGNEQFF. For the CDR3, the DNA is TGCGCCAGCTCGTGGGAGGCACAGGGGAATGAGCAGTTCTTC.

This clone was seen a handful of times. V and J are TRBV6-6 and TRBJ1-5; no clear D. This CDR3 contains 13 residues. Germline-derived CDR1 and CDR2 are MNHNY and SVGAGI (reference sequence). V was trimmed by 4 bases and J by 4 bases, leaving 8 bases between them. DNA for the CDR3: TGTGCCAGCAGTTTCTCTGGAAATCAGCCCCAGCATTTT. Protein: CASSFSGNQPQHF.

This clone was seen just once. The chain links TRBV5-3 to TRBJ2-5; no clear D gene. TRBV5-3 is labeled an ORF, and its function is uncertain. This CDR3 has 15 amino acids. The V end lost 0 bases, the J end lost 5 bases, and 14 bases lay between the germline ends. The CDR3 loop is CARSLGAGTGETQYF. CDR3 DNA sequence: TGTGCCAGAAGCTTGGGGGCCGGTACCGGGGAGACCCAGTACTTC.

CDR3: CAWSLGTGNEKLFF. The DNA for the CDR3 is TGTGCCTGGAGCTTGGGGACAGGGAATGAAAAACTGTTTTTT. This chain connects TRBV30 to TRBJ1-4, with TRBD1 matching 9 bases. CDR1 and CDR2 from the germline V gene are GTSNPN and SVGIG (reference sequence). CDR3 size: 14 residues. The V gene end was trimmed by 3 bases and the J gene end by 5 bases; junction bases not matched to a gene: 4.

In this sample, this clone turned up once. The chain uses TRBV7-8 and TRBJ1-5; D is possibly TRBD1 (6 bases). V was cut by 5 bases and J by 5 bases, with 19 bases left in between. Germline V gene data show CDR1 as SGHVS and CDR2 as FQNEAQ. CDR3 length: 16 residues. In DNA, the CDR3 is TGTGCCAGCAGCCTAAGCTGGACAGCTCATGATCAGCCCCAGCATTTT. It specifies CASSLSWTAHDQPQHF.

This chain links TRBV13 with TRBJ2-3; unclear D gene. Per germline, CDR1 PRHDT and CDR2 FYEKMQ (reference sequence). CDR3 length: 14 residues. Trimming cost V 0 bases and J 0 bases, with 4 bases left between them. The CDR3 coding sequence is TGTGCCAGCAGCTTAGGAACTAGCACAGATACGCAGTATTTT. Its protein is CASSLGTSTDTQYF.

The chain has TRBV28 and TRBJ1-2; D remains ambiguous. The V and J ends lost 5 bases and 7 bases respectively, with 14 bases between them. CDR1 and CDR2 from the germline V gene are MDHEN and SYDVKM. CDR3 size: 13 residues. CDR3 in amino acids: CASSLPGIGGYTF. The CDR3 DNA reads TGTGCCAGCAGTCTCCCCGGGATCGGTGGCTACACCTTC.

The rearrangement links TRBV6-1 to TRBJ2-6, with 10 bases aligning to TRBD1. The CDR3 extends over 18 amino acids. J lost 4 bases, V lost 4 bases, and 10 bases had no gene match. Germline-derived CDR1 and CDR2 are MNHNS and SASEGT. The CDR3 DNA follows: TGTGCCAGCAGTGGGATACGGGACAGGGGATCCGGGGCCAACGTCCTGACTTTC. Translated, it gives CASSGIRDRGSGANVLTF.

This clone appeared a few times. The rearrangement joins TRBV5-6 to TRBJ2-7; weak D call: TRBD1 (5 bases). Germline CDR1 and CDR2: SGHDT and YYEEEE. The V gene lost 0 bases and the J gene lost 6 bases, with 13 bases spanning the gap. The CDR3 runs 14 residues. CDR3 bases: TGTGCCAGCAGCTTGGAGGTGGGGCTCAGCGAGCAGTACTTC. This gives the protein CASSLEVGLSEQYF.

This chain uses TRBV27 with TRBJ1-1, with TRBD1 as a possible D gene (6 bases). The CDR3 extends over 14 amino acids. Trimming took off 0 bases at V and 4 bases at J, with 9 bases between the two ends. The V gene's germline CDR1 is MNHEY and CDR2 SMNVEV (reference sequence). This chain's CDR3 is CASSLSRGLTEAFF. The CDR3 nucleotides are TGTGCCAGCAGTTTATCGCGGGGGCTCACTGAAGCTTTCTTT.

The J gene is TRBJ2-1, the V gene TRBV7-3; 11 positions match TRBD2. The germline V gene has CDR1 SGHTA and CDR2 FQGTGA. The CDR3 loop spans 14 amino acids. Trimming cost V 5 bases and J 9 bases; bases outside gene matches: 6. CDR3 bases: TGTGCCAGCAGCGAACTAGCGGGAGCGGGTGAGCAGTTCTTC. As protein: CASSELAGAGEQFF.